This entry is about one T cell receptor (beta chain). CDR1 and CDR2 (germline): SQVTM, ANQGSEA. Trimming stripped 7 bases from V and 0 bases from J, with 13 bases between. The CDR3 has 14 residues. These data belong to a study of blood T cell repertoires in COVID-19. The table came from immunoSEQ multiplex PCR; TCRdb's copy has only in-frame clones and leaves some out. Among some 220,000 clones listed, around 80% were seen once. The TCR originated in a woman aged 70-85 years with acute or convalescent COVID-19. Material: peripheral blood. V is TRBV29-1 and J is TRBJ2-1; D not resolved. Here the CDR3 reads CSAVTLTSYNEQFF. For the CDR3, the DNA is TGCAGCGCAGTGACACTTACCTCCTACAATGAGCAGTTCTTC.